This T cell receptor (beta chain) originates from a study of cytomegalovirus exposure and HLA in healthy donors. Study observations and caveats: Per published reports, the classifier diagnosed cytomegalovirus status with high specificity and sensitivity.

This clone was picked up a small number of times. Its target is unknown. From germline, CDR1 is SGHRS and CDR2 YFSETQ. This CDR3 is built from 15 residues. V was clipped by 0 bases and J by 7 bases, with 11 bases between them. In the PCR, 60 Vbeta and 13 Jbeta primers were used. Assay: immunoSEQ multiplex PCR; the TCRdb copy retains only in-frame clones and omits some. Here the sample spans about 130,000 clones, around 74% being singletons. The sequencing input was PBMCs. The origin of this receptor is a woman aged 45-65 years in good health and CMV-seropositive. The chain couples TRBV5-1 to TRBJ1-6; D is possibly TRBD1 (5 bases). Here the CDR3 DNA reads TGCGCCAGCAGCTTGGGAACGACAGCGAATTCACCCCTCCACTTT. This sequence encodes CASSLGTTANSPLHF.